What follows are 16 T cell receptor beta chains derived from one specimen sequenced in a study of T cell responses to AZD1222 COVID-19 vaccine. Repertoires were generated with immunoSEQ multiplex PCR, while TCRdb's copy carries only in-frame clones and drops some. The sample includes tens of thousands of clones, 80% to 95% seen only once; the top ten take less than 5.5%. Sequenced here: peripheral blood, sampled on day 0 of MenACWY control vaccination. The receptors come from an adult in good health.

V is TRBV6-5 and J is TRBJ2-1; 12 bases agree with TRBD2. The trim removed 6 bases at V and 6 bases at J, leaving 6 bases unmatched. The CDR3 is made up of 15 amino acids. Germline V gene data show CDR1 as MNHEY and CDR2 as SVGAGI. CDR3 sequence reads: CASRRALAGGNEQFF. CDR3 DNA sequence: TGTGCCAGCAGACGAGCACTAGCGGGAGGCAATGAGCAGTTCTTC.

The chain is built from TRBV6-6 and TRBJ1-4; no reliable D call. This CDR3 has 15 residues. Germline CDR1 MNHNY, CDR2 SVGAGI (reference sequence). The ends were cut back, 6 bases at V and 7 bases at J, with 18 bases in the middle. In nucleotides, the CDR3 is TGTGCCAGCAGCCAGACCCCGGAACGGGGTGAAAAACTGTTTTTT. Amino acid sequence: CASSQTPERGEKLFF.

The CDR3 region is CASSDGKSNNSPLHF. The CDR3 region has the DNA TGTGCCAGCAGTGACGGGAAATCTAATAATTCACCCCTCCACTTT. The chain recombines TRBV2 with TRBJ1-6; D is unresolved. Looked up from germline, CDR1 is SNHLY and CDR2 is FYNNEI. Trimming removed 3 bases at V and 5 bases at J, with 11 bases between. This CDR3 contains 15 residues. Supplemented by reference TRBV2 and TRBJ1-6, the full variable domain reads EPEVTQTPSHQVTQMGQEVILRCVPISNHLYFYWYRQILGQKVEFLVSFYNNEISEKSEIFDDQFSVERPDGSNFTLKIRSTKLEDSAMYFCASSDGKSNNSPLHFGNGTRLTVT.

The chain joins TRBV29-1 to TRBJ1-2; the D is unclear. The V and J ends lost 3 bases and 4 bases respectively, with 12 bases between them. The germline gives CDR1 SQVTM, CDR2 ANQGSEA. CDR3 length: 13 residues. In DNA form, the CDR3 reads TGCAGCGTTGACGTGGACGGCTTCTATGGCTACACCTTC. It translates to CSVDVDGFYGYTF.

As DNA, the CDR3 is TGTGCCAGCTCACCCGACAGTCCATTTGCGCCCCAGCATTTT. The encoded protein is CASSPDSPFAPQHF. The chain links TRBV18 to TRBJ1-5; D may be TRBD1 (5 bases). CDR1 is KGHSH, CDR2 LQKENI, per germline. This CDR3 has 14 amino acids. V was trimmed by 3 bases and J by 9 bases, leaving 15 bases between them.

The chain combines TRBV11-2 with TRBJ2-1; either TRBD1 or TRBD2 may supply D (5 bases each). Germline CDR1 reads SGHAT; CDR2 reads FQNNGV. The V end lost 1 base, the J end lost 8 bases, and 15 bases lay between the germline ends. The CDR3 is 15 amino acids. CDR3 coding DNA: TGTGCCAGCAGCTTAGGGGGGTGGAGTCATGATGAGCAGTTCTTC. Amino acids: CASSLGGWSHDEQFF. Drawing the rest from reference TRBV11-2 and TRBJ2-1, the complete variable domain is EAGVAQSPRYKIIEKRQSVAFWCNPISGHATLYWYQQILGQGPKLLIQFQNNGVVDDSQLPKDRFSAERLKGVDSTLKIQPAKLEDSAVYLCASSLGGWSHDEQFFGPGTRLTVL.

This chain links TRBV7-2 with TRBJ1-2, with D possibly TRBD1 on 6 matching bases. The CDR3 totals 15 residues. CDR1 SGHTA and CDR2 FQGNSA come from the germline V gene. V lost 5 bases and J 4 bases, leaving 17 bases between the germline ends. This chain's CDR3 is CASSQGGGAGYGYTF. The CDR3 bases are TGTGCCAGCAGCCAAGGCGGGGGCGCGGGCTATGGCTACACCTTC.

V and J are TRBV27 and TRBJ1-2; a weak D match, TRBD1 (6 bases). There are 13 residues in the CDR3. Germline values: CDR1 MNHEY, CDR2 SMNVEV (reference sequence). The ends were cut back, 5 bases at V and 14 bases at J, with 21 bases in the middle. This CDR3 is CASSQPGGGSWTF. CDR3 DNA sequence: TGTGCCAGCAGTCAACCGGGAGGGGGATCGTGGACCTTC.

The CDR3: CASSSFGGSGSPLHF. CDR3 DNA sequence: TGTGCCAGCAGTTCCTTTGGGGGGTCCGGTTCACCCCTCCACTTT. The chain links TRBV6-5 to TRBJ1-6; a weak D match, TRBD1 (5 bases). CDR3 size: 15 residues. With 4 bases removed from V and 9 bases from J, the gap between germline ends came to 16 bases. Germline V gives CDR1 MNHEY, CDR2 SVGAGI.

V usage is TRBV19 and J usage is TRBJ1-1; weak D call: TRBD1 (5 bases). CDR3 size: 14 residues. With 3 bases removed from V and 11 bases from J, the gap between germline ends came to 19 bases. Germline V gene sequence: CDR1 LNHDA, CDR2 SQIVND (reference sequence). CDR3 in amino acids: CASSIGTQTGTAFF. CDR3 coding DNA: TGTGCCAGTAGTATCGGGACGCAGACCGGTACGGCTTTCTTT.

V and J are TRBV7-9 and TRBJ1-1, with unresolved D. The germline V and J ends were trimmed by 4 bases and 11 bases, with 20 bases remaining between them. The CDR3 extends over 14 amino acids. The germline V gene encodes CDR1 SEHNR and CDR2 FQNEAQ (reference sequence). In DNA, the CDR3 is TGTGCCAGCAGCTCCCTCCCAGTGGCCACCGTTGCTTTCTTT. Translated, it gives CASSSLPVATVAFF.

This clone was seen a few times. The chain has TRBV30 and TRBJ2-1, with TRBD2 matching over 8 bases. The CDR3 totals 11 residues. Per germline, CDR1 GTSNPN and CDR2 SVGIG (reference sequence). The junction had 4 bases not matched to a gene; V was cut back by 0 bases and J by 15 bases. The CDR3 here is CAWSVQREWFF. The CDR3 DNA is TGTGCCTGGAGTGTACAGCGGGAGTGGTTCTTC.

The rearrangement uses TRBV9 and TRBJ2-1, with D uncertain. Germline loops: CDR1 SGDLS, CDR2 YYNGEE. The CDR3 is 11 amino acids. Trimming left V 3 bases short and J 5 bases short, with 3 bases between. This chain's CDR3 is CASSADNEQFF. For the CDR3, the DNA is TGTGCCAGCAGCGCGGACAATGAGCAGTTCTTC.

The chain uses TRBV19 and TRBJ2-3, with D perhaps matching TRBD2 (6 bases). Trimming removed 4 bases from V and 3 bases from J, with 20 bases in between. Germline loops: CDR1 LNHDA, CDR2 SQIVND (reference sequence). CDR3 size: 17 residues. The CDR3 bases are TGTGCCAGTAGTAAACCCGGGAGCGGCCGGTGGACAGATACGCAGTATTTT. Protein sequence: CASSKPGSGRWTDTQYF.

This chain uses TRBV24-1 with TRBJ1-1; D might be TRBD1 (5 bases). This CDR3 is 15 amino acids long. V lost 5 bases, J lost 4 bases, and 16 bases lay in between. Germline V gene lookup returns CDR1 KGHDR and CDR2 SFDVKD. CDR3: CATSGGEGLGTEAFF. The DNA for the CDR3 is TGTGCCACCAGTGGGGGGGAGGGTCTTGGCACTGAAGCTTTCTTT.

The chain has TRBV14 and TRBJ1-2; D might be TRBD1 (5 bases). Per the germline V gene, CDR1 is SGHDN and CDR2 is FVKESK. Trimming removed 5 bases at V and 4 bases at J, with 11 bases between. The CDR3 sequence is 13 residues long. For the CDR3, the DNA is TGTGCCAGCAGCGTGGGACCTCTCTATGGCTACACCTTC. This codes for CASSVGPLYGYTF.